This TCR beta chain was sequenced in a study of blood T cell repertoires in COVID-19. About the research overall: Samples representing acute and convalescent COVID-19 were sourced from the United States, Italy and Spain. The analysed material was cDNA or gDNA that came from T cells, B-cell-depleted T cells, or PBMCs.

Original methodology: Researchers report that nucleated cell counts were estimated from reference gene primer amplification. Sequenced by immunoSEQ multiplex PCR; TCRdb stores in-frame clones only, minus some. That table is the source of V, J and clone size, and D and trimming were worked out from the DNA. The repertoire has approximately 94,000 clones, approximately 91% of them found once; the top ten carry over 2%. CDR3 size: 15 residues. The V gene lost 8 bases and the J gene lost 2 bases, with 16 bases spanning the gap. CDR1 and CDR2 from the germline V gene are MNHEY and SVGAGI. The V call is TRBV6-5, the J call TRBJ1-5; D gene ambiguous. Sequencing was carried out using peripheral blood. The receptor's source is a man aged 50 to 59 with active COVID-19. The CDR3 loop reads CASSTTVGGNQPQHF. CDR3 DNA sequence: TGTGCCAGCTCCACAACGGTTGGAGGCAATCAGCCCCAGCATTTT.